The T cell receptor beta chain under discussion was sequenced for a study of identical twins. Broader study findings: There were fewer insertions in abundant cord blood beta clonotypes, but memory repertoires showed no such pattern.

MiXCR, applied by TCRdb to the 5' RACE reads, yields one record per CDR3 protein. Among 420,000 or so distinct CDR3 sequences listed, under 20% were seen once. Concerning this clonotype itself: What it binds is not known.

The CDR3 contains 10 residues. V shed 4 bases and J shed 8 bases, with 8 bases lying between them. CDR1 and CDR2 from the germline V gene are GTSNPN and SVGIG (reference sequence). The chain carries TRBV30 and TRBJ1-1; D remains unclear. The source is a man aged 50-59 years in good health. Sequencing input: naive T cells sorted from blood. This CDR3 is CAWILTEAFF. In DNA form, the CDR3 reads TGTGCCTGGATACTTACGGAAGCTTTCTTT.